Sequencing of this TCR beta chain was carried out in a study of blood T cells in healthy people across ages. Broader study findings: Roughly linearly, TCR beta diversity per million T cells fell as age increased. Long-lived donors carried more naive CD4+ cells and greater diversity than aged donors.

The CDR3 totals 12 residues. V dropped 1 base and J dropped 7 bases, with 7 bases sitting between them. The germline V gene encodes CDR1 MGHRA and CDR2 YSYEKL. This clonotype has a count of ten or more. Its antigen is unidentified. The authors ran a second PCR of roughly 6 to 12 cycles using a sample-barcoded 5' primer and a J-beta primer mix. TCRdb processed the 5' RACE reads anew with MiXCR; each CDR3 protein has one entry. The profile covers about 1.7 million distinct CDR3 sequences, with roughly 27% appearing a single time and 7.7% taken by the ten largest. Each donor was a healthy Caucasian individual from Russia, aged roughly 6 to 95. RNA extraction gave at least 5 micrograms of total RNA per sample.

V is TRBV4-1 and J is TRBJ2-5; perhaps TRBD2 as D (5 bases). Input material: blood. The clonotype comes from a woman aged 25 to 39 in good health. This CDR3 reads CASSQVGGTQYF. The CDR3, as DNA: TGCGCCAGCAGCCAAGTTGGAGGGACCCAGTACTTC.